A selection of T cell receptor beta chains follows, all from one sample in a study of T cells in Graves' hyperthyroidism and ophthalmopathy. TCRdb reanalysed the multiplex PCR reads using MiXCR and keeps one entry per CDR3 protein. The sample records over 300,000 distinct CDR3 sequences, approximately 15% being singletons. The specimen was blood. All receptors come from a woman aged 60-75 years with Graves' hyperthyroidism. Both conserved end residues are part of each CDR3. D genes are given only for firm matches. Clone size is stated in some rows and not others, as once, few, many or a class when expanded.

J gene | V gene | clone size | D gene | CDR3 protein | CDR3 DNA
TRBJ2-2 | TRBV4-2 | few | - | CASSRNSGPNTGELFF | TGTGCCAGCAGCCGCAATAGCGGTCCGAACACCGGGGAGCTGTTTTTT
TRBJ2-5 | TRBV28 | many | TRBD1 | CASSIPDRDQETQYF | TGTGCCAGCAGTATCCCGGACAGGGACCAAGAGACCCAGTACTTC
TRBJ1-2 | TRBV5-1 | - | - | CASSLGDSLEGWDNGYTF | TGCGCCAGCAGCTTGGGGGATTCCTTAGAGGGATGGGACAATGGCTACACCTTC
TRBJ2-7 | TRBV6-1 | many | TRBD2 | CAIKVGLAGAFEQYF | TGTGCCATCAAAGTCGGGCTAGCGGGAGCCTTTGAGCAGTACTTC
TRBJ1-2 | TRBV3-1 | - | TRBD1 | CANSPGQGNYGYTF | TGTGCCAACAGCCCCGGACAGGGAAACTATGGCTACACCTTC
TRBJ1-4 | TRBV6-1 | many | - | CASSGGFATNEKLFF | TGTGCCAGCAGCGGAGGTTTTGCAACTAATGAAAAACTGTTTTTT
TRBJ2-7 | TRBV27 | many | TRBD2 | CATRAGGFYEQYF | TGTGCCACCCGAGCGGGAGGGTTCTACGAGCAGTACTTC
TRBJ2-5 | TRBV3-1 | - | - | CASSQDPRLQYF | TGTGCCAGCAGCCAAGATCCCCGCCTTCAGTACTTC
TRBJ1-2 | TRBV19 | - | - | CASNKAGNPGSYGYTF | TGTGCCAGTAATAAAGCAGGGAACCCAGGCTCCTATGGCTACACCTTC
TRBJ2-7 | TRBV27 | many | - | CASSPARGEQYF | TGTGCCAGCAGCCCTGCTAGAGGCGAGCAGTACTTC
TRBJ2-1 | TRBV20-1 | many | TRBD2 | CSAPRPGLAGGNEQFF | TGCAGTGCTCCCCGCCCAGGGCTAGCGGGAGGGAATGAGCAGTTCTTC
TRBJ2-7 | TRBV30 | many | TRBD1 | CASTYRGPHEQYF | TGTGCCTCCACATACAGGGGGCCCCACGAGCAGTACTTC
TRBJ2-7 | TRBV7-7 | - | TRBD1 | CASSYGTGGSYEQYF | TGTGCTAGCAGCTATGGGACAGGGGGCTCCTACGAGCAGTACTTC
TRBJ2-1 | TRBV27 | many | - | CASSWRDTYNEQFF | TGTGCCAGCAGTTGGCGGGATACCTACAATGAGCAGTTCTTC
TRBJ2-1 | TRBV12-3/TRBV12-4 | many | TRBD2 | CASSFLAGASEQFF | TGTGCCAGCAGTTTCCTAGCGGGAGCGAGTGAGCAGTTCTTC
TRBJ2-1 | TRBV12-3/TRBV12-4 | - | - | CASSLLRKGLGSTWQFF | TGTGCCAGCAGTTTGTTAAGGAAGGGGCTCGGCTCGACTTGGCAGTTCTTC
TRBJ2-1 | TRBV6-5 | many | - | CASSYSSAWGISYNEQFF | TGTGCCAGCAGTTACTCCTCGGCATGGGGGATCTCCTACAATGAGCAGTTCTTC
TRBJ1-1 | TRBV29-1 | few | TRBD1 | CSASEGGRAEAFF | TGCAGCGCCTCCGAAGGGGGCCGCGCTGAAGCTTTCTTT
TRBJ2-6 | TRBV5-1 | many | - | CASSQQGSGANVLTF | TGCGCCAGCAGCCAACAGGGTTCTGGGGCCAACGTCCTGACTTTC
TRBJ2-7 | TRBV7-9 | few | TRBD2 | CASSSGLDVKKQYF | TGTGCCAGCAGCTCGGGACTAGATGTAAAAAAGCAGTACTTC